A single sample is the source of the 9 T cell receptor beta chains below, sequenced in a study of shared clonotypes between healthy human individuals. Repertoires were generated with immunoSEQ multiplex PCR, while TCRdb's copy carries only in-frame clones and drops some. This sample carries nearly 1,000,000 clones, over 75% of them seen once, and the ten largest clones take about 1.5%. The sample comprised memory CD4+ T cells sorted from blood. As for subset: CD45RA-negative fraction. The origin of the receptors is a man between 18 and 35 years old in good health.

V gene TRBV10-1 combines with J gene TRBJ1-1; weak D call: TRBD1 (6 bases). Germline V gene data show CDR1 as WNHNN and CDR2 as SYGVQD (reference sequence). V lost 3 bases, J lost 12 bases, and 17 bases lay in between. CDR3 length: 13 amino acids. The CDR3 bases are TGCGCCAGCAGTGATGGGGGGGCGACGATAACTTTCTTT. This encodes CASSDGGATITFF.

This sequence joins TRBV6-1 and TRBJ1-1; TRBD1 agrees at 8 bases. Germline V gene data show CDR1 as MNHNS and CDR2 as SASEGT. V shed 6 bases, J shed 5 bases, and the junction held 8 bases outside the gene matches. The CDR3 is made up of 14 amino acids. CDR3 protein: CASRTQGQGTEAFF. The CDR3 DNA reads as TGTGCCAGCAGGACCCAAGGACAGGGAACTGAAGCTTTCTTT.

This sequence joins TRBV29-1 and TRBJ1-1; D might be TRBD1 (5 bases). This CDR3 comprises 12 residues. The germline V gene encodes CDR1 SQVTM and CDR2 ANQGSEA. The V end lost 7 bases, the J end lost 5 bases, and 14 bases lay between the germline ends. CDR3 region: CSGQEGRTEAFF. CDR3 DNA sequence: TGCAGCGGGCAGGAGGGGCGGACTGAAGCTTTCTTT.

This clone has more than one count but fewer than ten. This rearrangement joins TRBV6-5 to TRBJ2-1; TRBD2 aligns across 7 bases. The germline V gene encodes CDR1 MNHEY and CDR2 SVGAGI. CDR3 size: 15 residues. V trimming: 6 bases; J trimming: 3 bases; junction bases outside the gene matches: 8. The CDR3 protein is CASSPGTTVYNEQFF. CDR3 DNA: TGTGCCAGCAGCCCCGGGACTACCGTCTACAATGAGCAGTTCTTC.

The chain has TRBV11-2 and TRBJ2-5, with 11 nucleotides matching TRBD2. CDR1 SGHAT and CDR2 FQNNGV come from the germline V gene. The length of the CDR3 is 15 residues. J lost 1 base, V lost 5 bases, and 3 bases had no gene match. The CDR3 loop is CASSIAGGIQETQYF. CDR3 DNA sequence: TGTGCCAGCAGCATAGCGGGGGGGATCCAAGAGACCCAGTACTTC.

As regards this clone: The sample has other DNA sequences that encode this CDR3 too. The gene calls are TRBV5-4 and TRBJ1-2, with 7 nucleotides matching TRBD1. The CDR3 spans 14 residues. V trimming: 5 bases; J trimming: 0 bases; junction bases outside the gene matches: 4. The V gene's germline CDR1 is SGHNT and CDR2 YYREEE (reference sequence). The CDR3 protein is CASRGGQANYGYTF. CDR3 DNA: TGTGCCAGCAGAGGGGGCCAAGCTAACTATGGCTACACCTTC. The variable domain in full, with the rest retrieved from reference TRBV5-4 and TRBJ1-2, is ETGVTQSPTHLIKTRGQQVTLRCSSQSGHNTVSWYQQALGQGPQFIFQYYREEENGRGNFPPRFSGLQFPNYSSELNVNALELDDSALYLCASRGGQANYGYTFGSGTRLTVV.

The chain recombines TRBV28 with TRBJ2-1; 7 nucleotides align to TRBD2. J lost 2 bases, V lost 3 bases, and 4 bases had no gene match. The CDR3 loop spans 15 amino acids. Germline values: CDR1 MDHEN, CDR2 SYDVKM. The chain's CDR3 is CASSLGGDPYNEQFF. The CDR3 DNA is TGTGCCAGCAGTTTGGGAGGGGATCCCTACAATGAGCAGTTCTTC.

The chain links TRBV9 to TRBJ2-7; D unresolved. Trimming pared 0 bases from V and 2 bases from J, leaving 15 bases between. The CDR3 spans 16 residues. The germline V gene has CDR1 SGDLS and CDR2 YYNGEE. In nucleotides, the CDR3 is TGTGCCAGCAGCGTAGGGCCGGACCCCGAAACCTACGAGCAGTACTTC. Translation: CASSVGPDPETYEQYF.

With respect to this clone: Other DNA sequences in the sample encode the same CDR3. The chain couples TRBV5-6 to TRBJ2-7; no reliable D call. Germline-derived CDR1 and CDR2 are SGHDT and YYEEEE. V dropped 0 bases and J dropped 6 bases, with 10 bases sitting between them. The CDR3 covers 13 residues. The CDR3 loop is CASSLVGLGEQYF. The CDR3 DNA reads TGTGCCAGCAGCTTGGTAGGCCTCGGCGAGCAGTACTTC.